The rows below give T cell receptor beta chains drawn from one sample of a study of tissue T cells after allogeneic stem cell transplantation. Here immunoSEQ multiplex PCR was the method, and the copy in TCRdb shows in-frame clones only, minus some. The table shows under 50,000 clones, with just under 95% occurring only once. Sequencing used blood, obtained before transplantation. These receptors came from a woman aged 40-69 years who later had graft-versus-host disease after an allogeneic stem cell transplant. Each CDR3 is given with its conserved first and last residue. D genes are given only for firm matches. Only some rows state a clone size, as once, few, many or a class for expanded clones.

d_gene: TRBD2; j_gene: TRBJ2-7; v_gene: TRBV5-1; abundance: few; CDR3nt: TGCGCCAGCAGCTTTAATAGCGGGAGTCTGGGCGAGCAGTACTTC; CDR3aa: CASSFNSGSLGEQYF
d_gene: .; j_gene: TRBJ2-3; v_gene: TRBV11-2; abundance: once; CDR3nt: TGTGCCAGCAGCTTAGAGGGGAGGTGGGGGCTCGGTGATACGCAGTATTTT; CDR3aa: CASSLEGRWGLGDTQYF
d_gene: .; j_gene: TRBJ2-4; v_gene: TRBV5-6; abundance: .; CDR3nt: TGTGCCAGCAGCTCCTTGACGGGGCGGCGGTTAGCCAAAAACATTCAGTACTTC; CDR3aa: CASSSLTGRRLAKNIQYF
d_gene: .; j_gene: TRBJ2-1; v_gene: TRBV4-3; abundance: .; CDR3nt: TGCGCCAGCAGCCATTCCCAGGGGGGGAGCTCCTACAATGAGCAGTTCTTC; CDR3aa: CASSHSQGGSSYNEQFF
d_gene: TRBD2; j_gene: TRBJ2-3; v_gene: TRBV6-4; abundance: .; CDR3nt: TGTGCCAGCAGTGAAGGGGGACAAGCGGGAGCGACAGATACGCAGTATTTT; CDR3aa: CASSEGGQAGATDTQYF
d_gene: .; j_gene: TRBJ2-7; v_gene: TRBV13; abundance: .; CDR3nt: TGTGCCAGCAGCTTAGGGGCTAGCGAGTACGAGCAGTACTTC; CDR3aa: CASSLGASEYEQYF
d_gene: .; j_gene: TRBJ2-5; v_gene: TRBV12-5; abundance: .; CDR3nt: TGTGCTAGTGGTTTACCCCCCAGGTCTGTGGAGACCCAGTACTTC; CDR3aa: CASGLPPRSVETQYF
d_gene: .; j_gene: TRBJ2-2; v_gene: TRBV27; abundance: once; CDR3nt: TGTGCCAGCAGTTCCCGTCCTTTCTCCTCCGACACCGGGGAGCTGTTTTTT; CDR3aa: CASSSRPFSSDTGELFF
d_gene: .; j_gene: TRBJ1-4; v_gene: TRBV28; abundance: .; CDR3nt: TGTGCCAGCAGTTTGGAATCTGAAAAACTGTTTTTT; CDR3aa: CASSLESEKLFF
d_gene: .; j_gene: TRBJ1-5; v_gene: TRBV4-3; abundance: .; CDR3nt: TGCGCCAGCAGCTCGGGGGTCGGCGGGAATCAGCCCCAGCATTTT; CDR3aa: CASSSGVGGNQPQHF
d_gene: .; j_gene: TRBJ1-3; v_gene: TRBV7-2; abundance: .; CDR3nt: TGTGCCAGCAGCTTAGCGGTCGGACTCTCTGGAAACACCATATATTTT; CDR3aa: CASSLAVGLSGNTIYF
d_gene: .; j_gene: TRBJ1-2; v_gene: TRBV12-3/TRBV12-4; abundance: .; CDR3nt: .; CDR3aa: CASSSSTGASYTF
d_gene: .; j_gene: TRBJ2-7; v_gene: TRBV9; abundance: .; CDR3nt: TGTGCCAGCAGCCCACACGACCCGGGGGTATCCTACGAGCAGTACTTC; CDR3aa: CASSPHDPGVSYEQYF
d_gene: .; j_gene: TRBJ2-1; v_gene: TRBV14; abundance: .; CDR3nt: TGTGCCAGCAGCCACTGGGGGGCCGACCGGGGGAATGAGCAGTTCTTC; CDR3aa: CASSHWGADRGNEQFF
d_gene: .; j_gene: TRBJ2-5; v_gene: TRBV20-1; abundance: .; CDR3nt: TGCAGTGCTAGGAGGGTAGAGACCCAGTACTTC; CDR3aa: CSARRVETQYF
d_gene: TRBD2; j_gene: TRBJ2-1; v_gene: TRBV9; abundance: once; CDR3nt: TGTGCCAGCAGCGTGACCGGGACTAGCGGCCAAAGCTCCTACAATGAGCAGTTCTTC; CDR3aa: CASSVTGTSGQSSYNEQFF
d_gene: .; j_gene: TRBJ2-5; v_gene: TRBV4-3; abundance: .; CDR3nt: TGCGCCAGCAGCCCGCAGCGGAACCAAGAGACCCAGTACTTC; CDR3aa: CASSPQRNQETQYF
d_gene: TRBD1; j_gene: TRBJ1-5; v_gene: TRBV27; abundance: few; CDR3nt: TGTGCCAGCAGTCCCTCAATATCCCCGCTTACAGGGGCATTTAATCAGCCCCAGCATTTT; CDR3aa: CASSPSISPLTGAFNQPQHF
d_gene: .; j_gene: TRBJ1-2; v_gene: TRBV29-1; abundance: .; CDR3nt: TGCAGCGTCCCCTTCAGAGCCGGAGGTGGCTACACCTTC; CDR3aa: CSVPFRAGGGYTF
d_gene: TRBD1; j_gene: TRBJ1-4; v_gene: TRBV14; abundance: once; CDR3nt: TGTGCCAGCAGCCAGACCACAGGGGGCGGTGAAAAATTGTTTTTT; CDR3aa: CASSQTTGGGEKLFF
d_gene: TRBD2; j_gene: TRBJ2-7; v_gene: TRBV5-1; abundance: .; CDR3nt: TGCGCCAGCAGCTTGCCCCTAGCGGGAATCTACGAGCAGTACTTC; CDR3aa: CASSLPLAGIYEQYF
d_gene: TRBD2; j_gene: TRBJ2-5; v_gene: TRBV14; abundance: .; CDR3nt: TGTGCCAGCAGCCAAGAACTAGCGGGAGGGGAGACCCAGTACTTC; CDR3aa: CASSQELAGGETQYF
d_gene: .; j_gene: TRBJ2-3; v_gene: TRBV19; abundance: .; CDR3nt: TGTGCCAGTAGTATATTAAGGAGCGGTGAAGATACGCAGTATTTT; CDR3aa: CASSILRSGEDTQYF
d_gene: TRBD1; j_gene: TRBJ1-2; v_gene: TRBV28; abundance: .; CDR3nt: TGTGCCAGCAGTATCACAGGGGGCGCTGTCTATGGCTACACCTTC; CDR3aa: CASSITGGAVYGYTF
d_gene: TRBD1; j_gene: TRBJ2-3; v_gene: TRBV6-5; abundance: few; CDR3nt: TGTGCCAGCAGGTACAGGGGGCCCACAGATACGCAGTATTTT; CDR3aa: CASRYRGPTDTQYF
d_gene: TRBD2; j_gene: TRBJ2-3; v_gene: TRBV7-9; abundance: .; CDR3nt: TGTGCCAGCAGCTTAGTGGGACTAGGGGGTGAGACGCAGTATTTT; CDR3aa: CASSLVGLGGETQYF
d_gene: .; j_gene: TRBJ2-7; v_gene: TRBV7-9; abundance: .; CDR3nt: TGTGCCAGCAGACCGGACGCAGGAGAGCAGTACTTC; CDR3aa: CASRPDAGEQYF
d_gene: .; j_gene: TRBJ1-1; v_gene: TRBV5-1; abundance: .; CDR3nt: TGCGCCAGCAGCTTGGGAGCGGGTAGGGCTGAAGCTTTCTTT; CDR3aa: CASSLGAGRAEAFF
d_gene: .; j_gene: TRBJ1-5; v_gene: TRBV19; abundance: once; CDR3nt: TGTGCCAGTAGTATAGCAGGCAGGGGCCAGAATCAGCCCCAGCATTTT; CDR3aa: CASSIAGRGQNQPQHF
d_gene: .; j_gene: TRBJ2-7; v_gene: TRBV14; abundance: .; CDR3nt: TGTGCCAGCAGCCAACTTAACAGGGAACTATGCTACGAGCAGTACTTC; CDR3aa: CASSQLNRELCYEQYF
d_gene: TRBD1; j_gene: TRBJ2-5; v_gene: TRBV7-9; abundance: .; CDR3nt: TGTGCCAGCAGCTTCGGACAGGGACGAGAGACCCAGTACTTC; CDR3aa: CASSFGQGRETQYF
d_gene: .; j_gene: TRBJ2-1; v_gene: TRBV12-3/TRBV12-4; abundance: .; CDR3nt: TGTGCCAGCGGAAGGGGGGCGGGTAATGAGCAGTTCTTC; CDR3aa: CASGRGAGNEQFF
d_gene: .; j_gene: TRBJ1-5; v_gene: TRBV18; abundance: once; CDR3nt: TGTGCCAGCTCACGCACCGGCAGGGATCAGCCCCAGCATTTT; CDR3aa: CASSRTGRDQPQHF
d_gene: TRBD1; j_gene: TRBJ2-5; v_gene: TRBV7-2; abundance: .; CDR3nt: TGTGCCAGCAGCTTAGCAGCAGGCAGGGGGCTTTTAATAGGAGAGACCCAGTACTTC; CDR3aa: CASSLAAGRGLLIGETQYF
d_gene: TRBD1; j_gene: TRBJ1-2; v_gene: TRBV10-3; abundance: .; CDR3nt: TGTGCCGCCCGGGACAGCACTAACTATGGCTACACCTTC; CDR3aa: CAARDSTNYGYTF
d_gene: .; j_gene: TRBJ2-5; v_gene: TRBV5-5; abundance: .; CDR3nt: TGTGCCAGCAGCTTGACCCTATACGAACAGGGAGCAGAGACCCAGTACTTC; CDR3aa: CASSLTLYEQGAETQYF
d_gene: TRBD1; j_gene: TRBJ1-5; v_gene: TRBV19; abundance: .; CDR3nt: TGTGCCAGTAGTAGTCGGACAGGGACTAATCAGCCCCAGCATTTT; CDR3aa: CASSSRTGTNQPQHF
d_gene: TRBD1; j_gene: TRBJ1-2; v_gene: TRBV6-5; abundance: .; CDR3nt: TGTGCCAGCAGTCAACCGGGACAGGGGTTTGGCTACACCTTC; CDR3aa: CASSQPGQGFGYTF
d_gene: TRBD1; j_gene: TRBJ2-7; v_gene: TRBV7-2; abundance: .; CDR3nt: TGTGCCAGCAGCTTTGAGTGGGACAGCTCCTACGAGCAGTACTTC; CDR3aa: CASSFEWDSSYEQYF
d_gene: .; j_gene: TRBJ1-2; v_gene: TRBV11-2; abundance: few; CDR3nt: TGTGCCAGCAGCTCCCCCCACAGGCATGGCTACACCTTC; CDR3aa: CASSSPHRHGYTF
d_gene: .; j_gene: TRBJ1-2; v_gene: TRBV11-1; abundance: .; CDR3nt: TGTGCCAGCAGCCCTATAACTCCTAACTATGGCTACACCTTC; CDR3aa: CASSPITPNYGYTF
d_gene: .; j_gene: TRBJ1-3; v_gene: TRBV11-2; abundance: once; CDR3nt: TGTGCCAGCAGGGGGAGCTCTGGAAACACCATATATTTT; CDR3aa: CASRGSSGNTIYF
d_gene: .; j_gene: TRBJ1-4; v_gene: TRBV7-9; abundance: .; CDR3nt: TGTGCCAGCAGCTTAGCGGGGGATGAAAAACTGTTTTTT; CDR3aa: CASSLAGDEKLFF
d_gene: .; j_gene: TRBJ2-3; v_gene: TRBV7-9; abundance: .; CDR3nt: TGTGCCAGCAGCCTCGGGGCAGCAGATACGCAGTATTTT; CDR3aa: CASSLGAADTQYF
d_gene: .; j_gene: TRBJ2-1; v_gene: TRBV4-3; abundance: .; CDR3nt: TGCGCCAGCAGCCAAGAGCCTAGACCCAATGAGCAGTTCTTC; CDR3aa: CASSQEPRPNEQFF
d_gene: .; j_gene: TRBJ2-5; v_gene: TRBV4-3; abundance: .; CDR3nt: TGCGCCAGCAGCCAAGTTAACGGCCAAGAGACCCAGTACTTC; CDR3aa: CASSQVNGQETQYF
d_gene: .; j_gene: TRBJ2-1; v_gene: TRBV7-8; abundance: .; CDR3nt: TGTGCCAGCAGCGAACCCACAGGGAGCTCCTACAATGAGCAGTTCTTC; CDR3aa: CASSEPTGSSYNEQFF
d_gene: .; j_gene: TRBJ2-5; v_gene: TRBV11-2; abundance: .; CDR3nt: TGTGCCAGCAGCTTAGGGGTGGGGGGAGGCCCAGCTAGTGAGACCCAGTACTTC; CDR3aa: CASSLGVGGGPASETQYF
d_gene: TRBD2; j_gene: TRBJ2-2; v_gene: TRBV5-1; abundance: .; CDR3nt: TGCGCCAGCAGCGCCGAAAGGACTAGCGGGAGGGCCAGTCTTCCCGGGGAGCTGTTTTTT; CDR3aa: CASSAERTSGRASLPGELFF
d_gene: TRBD1; j_gene: TRBJ2-5; v_gene: TRBV6-2/TRBV6-3; abundance: .; CDR3nt: TGTGCCAGCAGTCGAGACAGGGGGGGCACAGAGACCCAGTACTTC; CDR3aa: CASSRDRGGTETQYF
d_gene: .; j_gene: TRBJ1-1; v_gene: TRBV27; abundance: .; CDR3nt: TGTGCCAGCAGTCCCAGAGGCTCCGCGGCTTTCTTT; CDR3aa: CASSPRGSAAFF
d_gene: TRBD2; j_gene: TRBJ2-1; v_gene: TRBV6-5; abundance: .; CDR3nt: TGTGCCAGCCGGCGGGAGGTACCCCAGGAGCAGTTCTTC; CDR3aa: CASRREVPQEQFF
d_gene: .; j_gene: TRBJ1-1; v_gene: TRBV4-1; abundance: .; CDR3nt: TGCGCCAGCAGAGAGACAGGGAACACTGAAGCTTTCTTT; CDR3aa: CASRETGNTEAFF
d_gene: TRBD1; j_gene: TRBJ1-2; v_gene: TRBV28; abundance: .; CDR3nt: TGTGCCAGCACCCTCGGGACAGGGAAGAACTATGGCTACACCTTC; CDR3aa: CASTLGTGKNYGYTF
d_gene: TRBD1; j_gene: TRBJ1-5; v_gene: TRBV2; abundance: .; CDR3nt: TGTGCCAGCAGTGGGACAGGGAGTTACCAGCCCCAGCATTTT; CDR3aa: CASSGTGSYQPQHF
d_gene: .; j_gene: TRBJ2-1; v_gene: TRBV19; abundance: .; CDR3nt: TGTGCCAGTAGTATGGACAGCGCGGGAAATGAGCAGTTCTTC; CDR3aa: CASSMDSAGNEQFF